Listed here is a single TCR beta chain. V was trimmed by 7 bases and J by 1 base, leaving 16 bases between them. This CDR3 region has 14 residues. Germline V gene sequence: CDR1 GTSNPN, CDR2 SVGIG (reference sequence). These data come from a study of blood T cell repertoires in COVID-19. Study background: The United States, Italy and Spain provided the acute and convalescent COVID-19 samples. PBMCs, B-cell-depleted T cells, or T cells provided the cDNA or gDNA that made up the material.

Per the study methods: Quantification of nucleated cells was approximated via reference gene primer amplification. Some clones are missing from TCRdb's copy, which holds only in-frame ones; the method was immunoSEQ multiplex PCR. The V and J calls and clone size were taken over from that table, and D and trimming were inferred from the DNA. The sample contains around 220,000 clones, around 88% of which appear only once. The source material was peripheral blood. The receptor comes from a man between 18 and 35 years old with active or convalescent COVID-19. The chain uses TRBV30 and TRBJ1-1; possibly TRBD1 for D (6 bases). For the CDR3, the DNA is TGTGCCTCAACGCTACAGGGCGGGAACACTGAAGCTTTCTTT. This sequence encodes CASTLQGGNTEAFF. The full variable domain, in which reference TRBV30 and TRBJ1-1 provide the parts outside the CDR3, is SQTIHQWPATLVQPVGSPLSLECTVEGTSNPNLYWYRQAAGRGLQLLFYSVGIGQISSEVPQNLSASRPQDRQFILSSKKLLLSDSGFYLCASTLQGGNTEAFFGQGTRLTVV.